Reported below is one T cell receptor (beta chain). Both iRepertoire HTBI primers and Arm-PCR of CDR3 regions were used to build the TCR beta libraries. TCRdb analysed the multiplex PCR reads with MiXCR anew, one entry per CDR3 protein. Of under 500,000 distinct CDR3 sequences in the sample, 15% to 20% were seen once. This entry comes from a study of regulatory T cells in long-lasting Graves disease. Germline-derived CDR1 and CDR2 are SGHTA and FQGNSA. V was clipped by 5 bases and J by 2 bases, with 11 bases between them. This CDR3 comprises 14 residues. Described time point: newly diagnosed GD, antithyroid drugs for less than 3 months. Following extraction of RNA from PBMCs, that RNA was used to make the TCR library. The same sample was also studied in work on T cells in Graves' hyperthyroidism and ophthalmopathy. Per that paper: Diagnoses were made from clinical symptoms, serum measures (thyroxine and TRAb), thyroid ultrasound and orbital computed tomography. Ophthalmopathy and stable hyperthyroidism were told apart by a 13 V-J model.

The clonotype comes from a woman in her 30s with Graves disease. This chain uses TRBV7-2 with TRBJ2-3; D unresolved. Sequences were derived from peripheral blood mononuclear cells (PBMCs), sampled at new diagnosis, from a patient treated with antithyroid drugs. The CDR3 sequence is CASSPSTFTDTQYF. CDR3 DNA sequence: TGTGCCAGCAGCCCGTCGACTTTCACAGATACGCAGTATTTT.